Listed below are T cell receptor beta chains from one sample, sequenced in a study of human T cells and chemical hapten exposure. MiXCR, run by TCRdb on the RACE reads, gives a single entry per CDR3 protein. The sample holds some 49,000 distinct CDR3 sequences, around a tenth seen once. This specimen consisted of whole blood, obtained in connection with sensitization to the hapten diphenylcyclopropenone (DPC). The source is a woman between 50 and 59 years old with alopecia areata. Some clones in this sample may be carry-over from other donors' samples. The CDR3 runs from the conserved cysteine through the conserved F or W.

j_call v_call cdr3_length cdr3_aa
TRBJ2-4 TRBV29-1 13 CSVDSGSQNIQYF
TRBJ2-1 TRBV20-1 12 CSASDGRGRQFF
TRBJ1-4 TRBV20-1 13 CSAAGTTNEKLFF
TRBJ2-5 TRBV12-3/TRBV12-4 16 CASSSPGWEYQETQYF
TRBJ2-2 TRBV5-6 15 CASSPQLAGAGELFF
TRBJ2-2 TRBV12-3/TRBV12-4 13 CASSSTGAGELFF
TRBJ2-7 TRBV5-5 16 CASSLGWSGRNYEQYF
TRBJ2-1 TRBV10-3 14 CAISDRGARDEQFF
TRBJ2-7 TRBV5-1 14 CASSIDVSSYERYF
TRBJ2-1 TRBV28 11 CASRDRDEQFF
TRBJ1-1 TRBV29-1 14 CSVGGRTPNTEAFF
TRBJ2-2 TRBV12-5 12 CASGLNTGELFF
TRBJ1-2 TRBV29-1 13 CSVLGQGVRGYTF
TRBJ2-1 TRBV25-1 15 CASSEYYKGEGEQFF
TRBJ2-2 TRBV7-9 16 CASSLGDGTWAGELFF
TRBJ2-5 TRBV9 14 CASSANRGQETQYF
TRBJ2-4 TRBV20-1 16 CSATGTSGHAKNIQYF
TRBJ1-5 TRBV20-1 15 CSAQGGQGEGQPQHF
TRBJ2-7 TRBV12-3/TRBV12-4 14 CASSLALHSPEQYF
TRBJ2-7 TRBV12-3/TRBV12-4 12 CASSTHPYEQYF
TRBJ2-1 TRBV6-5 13 CASRLGTINEQFF
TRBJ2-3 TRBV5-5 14 CASSLLASQDTQYF
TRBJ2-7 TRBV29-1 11 CSVDGGVEQYF
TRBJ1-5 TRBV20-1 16 CSARVIGDRGSQPQHF
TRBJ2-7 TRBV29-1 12 CSAGTSDYEQYF
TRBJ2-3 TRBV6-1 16 CASSDDRDSWADTQYF
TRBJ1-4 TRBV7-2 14 CASSPTGGSEKLFF
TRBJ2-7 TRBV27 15 CASSKGQGGSYEQYF
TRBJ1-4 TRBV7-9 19 CASSSPNRVEGATNEKLFF
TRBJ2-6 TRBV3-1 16 CASSHTGVTGANVLTF
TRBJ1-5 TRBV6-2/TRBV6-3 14 CASKLTGDNQPQHF
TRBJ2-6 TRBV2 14 CASSENRGANVLTF
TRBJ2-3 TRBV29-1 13 CSVEGTLTDTQYF
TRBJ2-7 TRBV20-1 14 CSARGGLAAYEQYF
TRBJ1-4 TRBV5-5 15 CASSLSRLTNEKLFF
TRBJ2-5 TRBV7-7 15 CASSPLGSGQETQYF
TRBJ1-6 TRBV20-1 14 CSASPGQPNSPLHF
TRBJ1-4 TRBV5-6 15 CASSLWGQPNEKLFF
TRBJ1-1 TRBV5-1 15 CASSTRQGTDTEAFF
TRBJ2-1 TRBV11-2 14 CASSFTFGSNEQFF
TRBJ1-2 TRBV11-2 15 CASSLDGWGNYGYTF
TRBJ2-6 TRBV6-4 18 CASRPTGVTSTGANVLTF
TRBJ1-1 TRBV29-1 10 CSVQNTEAFF
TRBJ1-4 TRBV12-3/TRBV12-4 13 CASSTSSLGGLFF
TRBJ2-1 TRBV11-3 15 CASSFSSSAYNEQFF
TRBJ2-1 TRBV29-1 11 CSVQLRGEQFF
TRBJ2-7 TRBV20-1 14 CSARSGRAGDEQYF
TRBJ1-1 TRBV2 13 CASGNRGYTEAFF
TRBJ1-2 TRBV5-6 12 CASETIGYGYTF
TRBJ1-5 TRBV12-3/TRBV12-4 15 CASRRDKGDNQPQHF